Sequencing of this TCR beta chain was carried out in a study of shared clonotypes between healthy human individuals. Study-wide findings and caveats: Clonotypes that were shared across a few donors made up around 5% of naive CD4 clonotypes. At large depth, rarefaction still showed sorted-subset sequencing to be incomplete.

This clone was detected only a few times. The antigen remains undetermined. Assay runs were performed at deep level. The method was immunoSEQ multiplex PCR; TCRdb's version includes in-frame clones alone and lacks a portion of them. The table lists about 1 million clones, around 76% of them singletons, with 1.4% to 1.5% in the top ten. V gave up 4 bases and J gave up 6 bases, with 12 bases separating them. This CDR3 comprises 13 residues. Germline CDR1 reads LNHDA; CDR2 reads SQIVND (reference sequence). The clonotype originates from a man younger than 35 in good health. Sequenced material: memory CD4+ T cells sorted from blood. Documented subset: CD45RA-negative fraction. This sequence joins TRBV19 and TRBJ1-2; D call uncertain. The CDR3 sequence is CASSTPSTHGYTF. Written as DNA, the CDR3 is TGTGCCAGTAGTACACCATCTACCCATGGCTACACCTTC.